This entry lists 7 T cell receptor beta chains sequenced from one sample in a study of cytomegalovirus exposure and HLA in healthy donors. PCR primers comprised 60 Vbeta and 13 Jbeta primers. Assay: immunoSEQ multiplex PCR; the TCRdb copy retains only in-frame clones and omits some. Among 120,000 or so clones listed, 65% to 85% were seen once. Sequencing was performed on PBMCs. These receptor sequences come from a man aged 45-65 years in good health and CMV-seronegative.

This clone was picked up one time. This chain links TRBV5-1 with TRBJ2-2; 9 bases map to TRBD1. From germline, CDR1 is SGHRS and CDR2 YFSETQ. The CDR3 sequence is 17 residues long. V lost 4 bases and J lost 4; bases outside the gene matches: 11. The CDR3 spells CASSVSQGAPSTGELFF. CDR3 DNA sequence: TGCGCCAGCAGCGTCTCACAGGGGGCGCCCAGCACCGGGGAGCTGTTTTTT.

CDR3 protein: CASSRGQGREKLFF. Here the CDR3 DNA reads TGTGCCAGTAGTCGCGGACAGGGGCGAGAAAAACTGTTTTTT. The chain has TRBV19 and TRBJ1-4, with TRBD1 identical over 9 bases. The CDR3 spans 14 residues. The germline V gene has CDR1 LNHDA and CDR2 SQIVND (reference sequence). V trimming: 5 bases; J trimming: 8 bases; junction bases outside the gene matches: 6.

The rearrangement links TRBV28 to TRBJ1-5; TRBD1 is a possible D gene (6 bases). Trimming removed 6 bases from V and 12 bases from J, with 24 bases in between. The germline gives CDR1 MDHEN, CDR2 SYDVKM. The CDR3 spans 15 residues. CDR3 loop: CASRPGQQRRIYQHF. The CDR3 DNA reads TGTGCCAGCAGACCAGGACAGCAACGACGGATTTACCAGCATTTT.

The genes are TRBV27 and TRBJ1-2, with TRBD1 identical over 7 bases. The CDR3 is made up of 16 amino acids. The germline gives CDR1 MNHEY, CDR2 SMNVEV (reference sequence). J lost 0 bases, V lost 6 bases, and 10 bases had no gene match. This CDR3 reads CASSDLAGQPNYGYTF. The CDR3 nucleotides read TGTGCCAGCAGCGACCTAGCGGGACAGCCTAACTATGGCTACACCTTC.

The J gene is TRBJ2-6, the V gene TRBV5-1, with unresolved D. The CDR3 length is 16 residues. V was clipped by 7 bases and J by 3 bases, with 17 bases between them. CDR1 is SGHRS and CDR2 is YFSETQ in the germline V gene. The CDR3 here is CASLDLRGGGANVLTF. The CDR3 DNA is TGCGCCAGCCTAGATTTACGCGGCGGTGGGGCCAACGTCCTGACTTTC.

The rearrangement joins TRBV9 to TRBJ1-4, with TRBD1 matching 9 bases. With V trimmed by 3 bases and J by 4 bases, 13 bases remained unmatched. CDR3 length equals 18 residues. Germline V gives CDR1 SGDLS, CDR2 YYNGEE. CDR3 sequence (DNA): TGTGCCAGCAGCGCGAACAGGGGGCGCAGAGACGGTAATGAAAAACTGTTTTTT. Its protein is CASSANRGRRDGNEKLFF.

This clone was counted once. This chain uses TRBV5-1 with TRBJ1-1, with D perhaps matching TRBD1 (5 bases). Deletions cut 0 bases from V and 4 bases from J, with 13 bases between. This CDR3 is 15 amino acids long. CDR1 and CDR2 from the germline V gene are SGHRS and YFSETQ. Here the CDR3 reads CASSLVQGSRTEAFF. DNA of the CDR3: TGCGCCAGCAGCTTGGTGCAGGGAAGCCGCACTGAAGCTTTCTTT.